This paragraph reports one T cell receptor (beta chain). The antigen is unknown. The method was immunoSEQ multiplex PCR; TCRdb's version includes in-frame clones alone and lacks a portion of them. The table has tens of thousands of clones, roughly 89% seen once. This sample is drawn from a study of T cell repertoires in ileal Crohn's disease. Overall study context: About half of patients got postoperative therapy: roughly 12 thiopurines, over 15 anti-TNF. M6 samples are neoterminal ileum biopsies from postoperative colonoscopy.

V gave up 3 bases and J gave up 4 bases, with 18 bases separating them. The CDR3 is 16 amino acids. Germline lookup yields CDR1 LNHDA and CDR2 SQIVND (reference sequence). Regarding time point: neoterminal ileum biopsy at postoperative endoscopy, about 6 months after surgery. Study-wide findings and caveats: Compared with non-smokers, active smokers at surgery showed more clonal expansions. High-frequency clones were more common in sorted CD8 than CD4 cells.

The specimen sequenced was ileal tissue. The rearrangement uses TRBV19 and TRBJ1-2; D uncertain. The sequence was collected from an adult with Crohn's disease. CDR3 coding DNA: TGTGCCAGTAGTATGGTCCGCATTCAGATCCTCTATGGCTACACCTTC. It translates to CASSMVRIQILYGYTF.